A single sample gave rise to the 13 T cell receptor beta chains below, sequenced in a study of shared clonotypes between healthy human individuals. The method was immunoSEQ multiplex PCR; TCRdb's version includes in-frame clones alone and lacks a portion of them. The repertoire holds about 1.5 million clones, under 99% seen once, with roughly 0.4% in the top ten. Material: naive CD4+ T cells sorted from blood. As to subset: CD45RA+ positively selected. The receptors were gathered from a man younger than 45 in good health.

The rearrangement joins TRBV30 to TRBJ2-3; perhaps TRBD2 as D (6 bases). V was clipped by 2 bases and J by 4 bases, with 10 bases between them. Germline CDR1 and CDR2: GTSNPN and SVGIG (reference sequence). CDR3 length equals 13 residues. CDR3 in DNA: TGTGCCTGGAGTACCCGACTAGCAGATACGCAGTATTTT. Translation gives CAWSTRLADTQYF.

The chain links TRBV18 to TRBJ1-5; 8 nucleotides match TRBD1. V lost 3 bases to trimming and J lost 7 bases; unmatched junction nucleotides: 8. The CDR3 consists of 15 residues. In germline, CDR1 is KGHSH, CDR2 LQKENI. CDR3 coding DNA: TGTGCCAGCTCACCTAGCCAGGGGGCAGTCCAGCCCCAGCATTTT. The encoded protein is CASSPSQGAVQPQHF.

This chain joins TRBV11-2 and TRBJ2-7, with 7 bases that match TRBD1. The V gene's germline CDR1 is SGHAT and CDR2 FQNNGV. V shed 5 bases, J shed 1 base, and the junction held 8 bases outside the gene matches. This CDR3 is 15 amino acids long. The CDR3 region has the DNA TGTGCCAGCAGCGGTGACAGGGTGGCGTCCTACGAGCAGTACTTC. It specifies CASSGDRVASYEQYF. Complete variable domain (other parts from reference TRBV11-2 and TRBJ2-7): EAGVAQSPRYKIIEKRQSVAFWCNPISGHATLYWYQQILGQGPKLLIQFQNNGVVDDSQLPKDRFSAERLKGVDSTLKIQPAKLEDSAVYLCASSGDRVASYEQYFGPGTRLTVT.

The chain employs TRBV2 and TRBJ2-7; maybe TRBD1 (5 bases). The V end was cut by 1 base, the J end by 2 bases, with 9 bases between. Germline CDR1 and CDR2: SNHLY and FYNNEI. The CDR3 loop spans 14 amino acids. The CDR3 coding sequence is TGTGCCAGCAGTGAAGGGAGACAGACCTACGAGCAGTACTTC. Its translation: CASSEGRQTYEQYF.

The chain uses TRBV18 and TRBJ2-3; no reliable D call. Germline CDR1 is KGHSH and CDR2 is LQKENI. This CDR3 region has 13 residues. Trimming shortened V by 4 bases and J by 0 bases, and 5 bases separated the two germline ends. The CDR3 here is CASSQQSTDTQYF. CDR3 in DNA: TGTGCCAGCTCACAACAGAGCACAGATACGCAGTATTTT.

This clone occurred once. In the same sample, other DNA sequences code for this CDR3. V and J are TRBV19 and TRBJ2-3; D is ambiguous. V was pared by 2 bases and J by 3 bases, with 3 bases between. Per germline, CDR1 LNHDA and CDR2 SQIVND (reference sequence). The CDR3 covers 12 residues. The CDR3 protein is CASSIWTDTQYF. In DNA form, the CDR3 reads TGTGCCAGTAGTATATGGACAGATACGCAGTATTTT.

The genes are TRBV27 and TRBJ1-1; D may be TRBD1 (6 bases). In germline, CDR1 is MNHEY, CDR2 SMNVEV (reference sequence). The CDR3 covers 13 residues. Between the trimmed V and J ends, which lost 2 bases and 5 bases, there was a span of 9 bases. DNA of the CDR3: TGTGCCAGCAGTTTAAACAGGGAAACTGAAGCTTTCTTT. This sequence encodes CASSLNRETEAFF.

The chain couples TRBV2 to TRBJ1-5, with 9 bases that match TRBD1. Trimming took 6 bases from V and 6 from J; bases not matched to a gene: 3. The CDR3 extends over 13 amino acids. Germline CDR1 and CDR2: SNHLY and FYNNEI. The CDR3 nucleotides read TGTGCCAGCAGAGCGACAGGGGGTCAGCCCCAGCATTTT. Protein product: CASRATGGQPQHF.

J is TRBJ1-1 and V is TRBV19; D unresolved. This CDR3 has 15 amino acids. The ends were cut back, 3 bases at V and 4 bases at J, with 15 bases in the middle. The germline gives CDR1 LNHDA, CDR2 SQIVND (reference sequence). CDR3 amino acids: CASSILGPVVTEAFF. The CDR3 DNA sequence: TGTGCCAGTAGTATTTTGGGCCCTGTGGTCACTGAAGCTTTCTTT.

The chain combines TRBV10-3 with TRBJ1-4; D unresolved. The germline V gene encodes CDR1 ENHRY and CDR2 SYGVKD. V was pared by 6 bases and J by 3 bases, with 5 bases between. This CDR3 spans 12 amino acids. The CDR3 DNA sequence: TGTGCCATCAGGGATCCTAATGAAAAACTGTTTTTT. Encoded protein: CAIRDPNEKLFF.

The chain is built from TRBV11-1 and TRBJ2-4; D not certain. The length of the CDR3 is 13 residues. Per the germline V gene, CDR1 is SGHAT and CDR2 is FQDESV (reference sequence). V was pared by 4 bases and J by 6 bases, with 10 bases between. CDR3 protein: CASSSSGPNIQYF. CDR3 coding DNA: TGTGCCAGCAGCTCAAGTGGTCCAAACATTCAGTACTTC.

On this clone itself: The same CDR3 is also encoded by other DNA sequences in this sample. This sequence joins TRBV20-1 and TRBJ2-7, with 9 bases matching TRBD1. The CDR3 contains 11 residues. Germline V CDR1 and CDR2: DFQATT, SNEGSKA (reference sequence). J was trimmed by 4 bases and V by 6 bases; bases with no gene match: 1. DNA for the CDR3: TGCAGTGCACAGGGGGCTTACGAGCAGTACTTC. Translated, it gives CSAQGAYEQYF.

This clone was found once. The chain combines TRBV10-2 with TRBJ2-2, with unresolved D. The CDR3 totals 14 residues. Per the germline V gene, CDR1 is WSHSY and CDR2 is SAAADI. V dropped 0 bases and J dropped 11 bases, with 13 bases sitting between them. CDR3 residues: CASSESADGDELFF. In DNA form, the CDR3 reads TGCGCCAGCAGTGAGTCGGCTGATGGGGATGAGCTGTTTTTT.